This TCR beta chain was retrieved from a study of T cells in severe cutaneous drug reactions. Overall study context: Recruitment ran 2011 to 2018 in Taiwan, Thailand and a European registry. Blister fluids or cells and PBMC were collected from patients in acute or recovery stage.

There are 14 residues in the CDR3. Germline values: CDR1 MDHEN, CDR2 SYDVKM. The donors had carbamazepine-induced Stevens-Johnson syndrome or toxic epidermal necrolysis. Five Han Chinese and about six European CBZ-SJS/TEN patients gave blood repertoires. This clonotype counts as large by frequency. The iRepertoire multiplex PCR system with TCR subtype-specific primers built both bulk and single-cell libraries. Bulk TCR libraries started from roughly 100-500 ng RNA per sample. TCRdb reprocessed the multiplex PCR reads; each CDR3 protein has one entry and no DNA is given. The sample has over a thousand distinct CDR3 sequences.

The chain recombines TRBV28 with TRBJ2-7; TCRdb's assignment of TRBD1 cannot be checked, as there is no DNA. This clonotype was obtained from a human donor with a severe cutaneous adverse drug reaction. The sample taken for sequencing was PBMCs. This CDR3 is CASSPPGTNYEQYF.